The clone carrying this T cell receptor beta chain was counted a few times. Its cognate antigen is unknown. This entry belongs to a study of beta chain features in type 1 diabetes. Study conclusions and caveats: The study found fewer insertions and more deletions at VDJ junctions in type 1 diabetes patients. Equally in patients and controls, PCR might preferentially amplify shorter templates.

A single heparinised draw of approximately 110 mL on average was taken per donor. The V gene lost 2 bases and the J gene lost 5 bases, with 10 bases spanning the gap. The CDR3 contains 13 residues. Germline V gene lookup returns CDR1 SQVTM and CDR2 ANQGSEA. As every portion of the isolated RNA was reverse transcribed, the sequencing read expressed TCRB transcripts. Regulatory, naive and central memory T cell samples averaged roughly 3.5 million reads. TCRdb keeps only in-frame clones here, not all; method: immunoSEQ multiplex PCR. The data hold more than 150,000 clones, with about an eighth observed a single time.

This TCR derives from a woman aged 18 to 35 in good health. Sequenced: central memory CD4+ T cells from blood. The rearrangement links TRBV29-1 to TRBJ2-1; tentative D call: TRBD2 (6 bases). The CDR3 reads CSVEWLANNEQFF. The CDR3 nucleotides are TGCAGCGTTGAATGGCTAGCGAACAATGAGCAGTTCTTC.